A single TCR beta chain is shown here with its context. The antigen remains undetermined. This CDR3 spans 15 amino acids. V lost 4 bases to trimming and J lost 3 bases; unmatched junction nucleotides: 9. Per germline, CDR1 SGHNT and CDR2 YYREEE (reference sequence). TCRdb keeps only in-frame clones here, not all; method: immunoSEQ multiplex PCR. The sample has 78,000 or so clones, roughly 84% seen once. This sample was included in a study of graft-versus-host responses after intestinal transplantation. Study context: Multivisceral, liver-intestinal, or isolated intestinal transplants were received by the recipients. The recipients all started with anti-thymocyte globulin induction and then took tacrolimus and steroids for 3 to 4 years. Study-level results: Early HvG declines after transplant were associated with peak circulating GvH clone levels. The authors found GvH clones in recipient marrow, some appearing first in ileum or blood.

Here the sequenced sample was unstimulated CD8+ T cells sorted from spleen or lymph node cells, taken before transplant. V gene TRBV5-4 combines with J gene TRBJ2-7; 8 nucleotides agree with TRBD2. This TCR was sampled from a human donor who was the organ donor for an intestinal transplant. CDR3 nucleotide sequence: TGTGCCAGCAGCGCGGACTCGGGACTAGTCTACGAGCAGTACTTC. Amino acid sequence: CASSADSGLVYEQYF.